These T cell receptor beta chains were read from a single sample in a study of cytomegalovirus exposure and HLA in healthy donors. Clones were read by immunoSEQ multiplex PCR, and TCRdb kept only the in-frame ones, dropping some. The top ten hold approximately 10% of the sample, which has under 120,000 clones, around 70% seen once. The sequenced sample consisted of PBMCs. Receptor source: a man in his forties or fifties in good health and CMV-seropositive. Each CDR3 is given with its conserved first and last residue. The D gene is left open where the match is weak. Expanded clones are given a class, and other clones once, few, many or no size at all.

len: 15
abundance: -
j_gene: TRBJ2-3
d_gene: -
v_gene: TRBV11-1
CDR3nt: TGTGCCAGCAGCCCACTCGCGGTCAGCACAGATACGCAGTATTTT
CDR3aa: CASSPLAVSTDTQYF

len: 15
abundance: once
j_gene: TRBJ2-5
d_gene: -
v_gene: TRBV5-1
CDR3nt: TGCGCCAGCAGCTTGGAAGGCAGGGAAGGGGAGACCCAGTACTTC
CDR3aa: CASSLEGREGETQYF

len: 14
abundance: -
j_gene: TRBJ2-1
d_gene: -
v_gene: TRBV30
CDR3nt: TGTGCCTGGACCCCCAGCGGCACCTACAATGAGCAGTTCTTC
CDR3aa: CAWTPSGTYNEQFF

len: 16
abundance: few
j_gene: TRBJ2-2
d_gene: -
v_gene: TRBV11-2
CDR3nt: TGTGCCAGCAGCCCTCTAGCGAAGACGAACACCGGGGAGCTGTTTTTT
CDR3aa: CASSPLAKTNTGELFF

len: 13
abundance: once
j_gene: TRBJ1-2
d_gene: -
v_gene: TRBV2
CDR3nt: TGTGCCAGCACAATAACAGGGATCTATGGCTACACCTTC
CDR3aa: CASTITGIYGYTF

len: 14
abundance: -
j_gene: TRBJ2-7
d_gene: -
v_gene: TRBV4-2
CDR3nt: TGTGCCAGCAGCCAAGAGTGGGGCTCATACGAGCAGTACTTC
CDR3aa: CASSQEWGSYEQYF

len: 13
abundance: few
j_gene: TRBJ1-1
d_gene: TRBD1
v_gene: TRBV5-4
CDR3nt: TGTGCCAGCACCCAGGGGGCTAGCACTGAAGCTTTCTTT
CDR3aa: CASTQGASTEAFF

len: 16
abundance: -
j_gene: TRBJ2-1
d_gene: -
v_gene: TRBV6-1
CDR3nt: TGTGCCAGCAGTGCGGGACTTTTTAGCTCCTACAATGAGCAGTTCTTC
CDR3aa: CASSAGLFSSYNEQFF

len: 11
abundance: -
j_gene: TRBJ1-2
d_gene: TRBD1
v_gene: TRBV6-5
CDR3nt: TGTGCCAGCAGGACAGGGTATGGCTACACCTTC
CDR3aa: CASRTGYGYTF

len: 14
abundance: once
j_gene: TRBJ2-7
d_gene: TRBD1
v_gene: TRBV6-5
CDR3nt: TGTGCCAGCAATCCGGGACAGGGGGCTGGCGAGCAGTACTTC
CDR3aa: CASNPGQGAGEQYF

len: 14
abundance: -
j_gene: TRBJ2-7
d_gene: TRBD2
v_gene: TRBV10-1
CDR3nt: TGCGCCAGCAGTCAACTAGCGGGAGGCCACGAGCAGTACTTC
CDR3aa: CASSQLAGGHEQYF

len: 14
abundance: -
j_gene: TRBJ2-7
d_gene: TRBD2
v_gene: TRBV30
CDR3nt: TGTGCCTGGAGTGTGGCGGGAGCGGGGTACGAGCAGTACTTC
CDR3aa: CAWSVAGAGYEQYF

len: 15
abundance: -
j_gene: TRBJ2-3
d_gene: -
v_gene: TRBV7-2
CDR3nt: TGTGCCAGCAGCCAGGACTACCTTAGCACAGATACGCAGTATTTT
CDR3aa: CASSQDYLSTDTQYF

len: 17
abundance: -
j_gene: TRBJ1-2
d_gene: -
v_gene: TRBV15
CDR3nt: TGTGCCACCAGCAGAGATAGGTCGGGGGGCCAGAACTATGGCTACACCTTC
CDR3aa: CATSRDRSGGQNYGYTF

len: 12
abundance: -
j_gene: TRBJ1-3
d_gene: -
v_gene: TRBV29-1
CDR3nt: TGCAGCATGGCCCCGGAGGGAAACACCATATATTTT
CDR3aa: CSMAPEGNTIYF

len: 13
abundance: -
j_gene: TRBJ1-2
d_gene: -
v_gene: TRBV5-1
CDR3nt: TGCGCCAGCAGTACTTACTCGAGCTATGGCTACACCTTC
CDR3aa: CASSTYSSYGYTF

len: 15
abundance: once
j_gene: TRBJ2-5
d_gene: TRBD2
v_gene: TRBV7-9
CDR3nt: TGTGCCAGCAGCTTAGCCCGGAGCGGGAAAGAGACCCAGTACTTC
CDR3aa: CASSLARSGKETQYF

len: 15
abundance: -
j_gene: TRBJ1-5
d_gene: TRBD1
v_gene: TRBV5-5
CDR3nt: TGTGCCAGCAGCGCCGGACAGGGGAGCAATCAGCCCCAGCATTTT
CDR3aa: CASSAGQGSNQPQHF

len: 15
abundance: -
j_gene: TRBJ2-7
d_gene: TRBD2
v_gene: TRBV7-9
CDR3nt: TGTGCCAGCAGCTTGGGCCTTAGCGGGCCCTACGAGCAGTACTTC
CDR3aa: CASSLGLSGPYEQYF

len: 15
abundance: -
j_gene: TRBJ2-7
d_gene: TRBD1
v_gene: TRBV5-5
CDR3nt: TGTGCCAGCAGTTCCTCGGGACAGAACTCCTACGAGCAGTACTTC
CDR3aa: CASSSSGQNSYEQYF

len: 13
abundance: -
j_gene: TRBJ2-7
d_gene: TRBD1
v_gene: TRBV29-1
CDR3nt: TGCAGCGTCGCCGGGACAGAAGATTACGAGCAGTACTTC
CDR3aa: CSVAGTEDYEQYF

len: 15
abundance: -
j_gene: TRBJ2-5
d_gene: -
v_gene: TRBV4-2
CDR3nt: TGTGCCAGCAGCCCAATTCAGGGGCCCCAAGAGACCCAGTACTTC
CDR3aa: CASSPIQGPQETQYF

len: 13
abundance: -
j_gene: TRBJ2-1
d_gene: TRBD2
v_gene: TRBV5-1
CDR3nt: TGCGCCAGCAATGACGGCGGGAGAAATGAGCAGTTCTTC
CDR3aa: CASNDGGRNEQFF

len: 14
abundance: -
j_gene: TRBJ2-7
d_gene: -
v_gene: TRBV27
CDR3nt: TGTGGTACGAGAGGGGGAGGGCCTTCCTACGAGCAGTACTTC
CDR3aa: CGTRGGGPSYEQYF

len: 16
abundance: -
j_gene: TRBJ2-1
d_gene: -
v_gene: TRBV5-1
CDR3nt: TGCGCCACGCGTCCTCTTCCAGCGGATTCCTACAATGAGCAGTTCTTC
CDR3aa: CATRPLPADSYNEQFF

len: 14
abundance: -
j_gene: TRBJ2-2
d_gene: -
v_gene: TRBV29-1
CDR3nt: TGCAGCGTTGGAAAGGGACAGAACACCGGGGAGCTGTTTTTT
CDR3aa: CSVGKGQNTGELFF

len: 16
abundance: -
j_gene: TRBJ2-7
d_gene: -
v_gene: TRBV11-2
CDR3nt: TGTGCCAGCAGCTTAGATAACCTATTGAGCTCCTACGAGCAGTACTTC
CDR3aa: CASSLDNLLSSYEQYF

len: 16
abundance: -
j_gene: TRBJ1-3
d_gene: -
v_gene: TRBV10-3
CDR3nt: TGTGCCATCACCCAGAATACAGGGATGTTTGGAAACACCATATATTTT
CDR3aa: CAITQNTGMFGNTIYF

len: 15
abundance: -
j_gene: TRBJ2-7
d_gene: TRBD2
v_gene: TRBV27
CDR3nt: TGTGCCAGCAGTTCCAGGACTAGCGGGATCTACGAGCAGTACTTC
CDR3aa: CASSSRTSGIYEQYF

len: 13
abundance: few
j_gene: TRBJ2-7
d_gene: TRBD1
v_gene: TRBV29-1
CDR3nt: TGCAGCGCCAAGGGACAGGGGGCAGGGGAGCAGTACTTC
CDR3aa: CSAKGQGAGEQYF

len: 14
abundance: -
j_gene: TRBJ1-2
d_gene: -
v_gene: TRBV9
CDR3nt: TGTGCCAGCAGCCCAGAGGAGGGGAACTATGGCTACACCTTC
CDR3aa: CASSPEEGNYGYTF

len: 14
abundance: -
j_gene: TRBJ1-1
d_gene: TRBD1
v_gene: TRBV5-1
CDR3nt: TGCGCCAGCAGCGCAGGGGGCGAGAACACTGAAGCTTTCTTT
CDR3aa: CASSAGGENTEAFF

len: 15
abundance: -
j_gene: TRBJ2-5
d_gene: TRBD2
v_gene: TRBV5-1
CDR3nt: TGCGCCAGCAGCCGGGGACTAGCGGATAGAGAGACCCAGTACTTC
CDR3aa: CASSRGLADRETQYF

len: 14
abundance: -
j_gene: TRBJ1-4
d_gene: -
v_gene: TRBV5-1
CDR3nt: TGCGCCAGCAGCTTGGGTGGAGTTGATGAAAAACTGTTTTTT
CDR3aa: CASSLGGVDEKLFF